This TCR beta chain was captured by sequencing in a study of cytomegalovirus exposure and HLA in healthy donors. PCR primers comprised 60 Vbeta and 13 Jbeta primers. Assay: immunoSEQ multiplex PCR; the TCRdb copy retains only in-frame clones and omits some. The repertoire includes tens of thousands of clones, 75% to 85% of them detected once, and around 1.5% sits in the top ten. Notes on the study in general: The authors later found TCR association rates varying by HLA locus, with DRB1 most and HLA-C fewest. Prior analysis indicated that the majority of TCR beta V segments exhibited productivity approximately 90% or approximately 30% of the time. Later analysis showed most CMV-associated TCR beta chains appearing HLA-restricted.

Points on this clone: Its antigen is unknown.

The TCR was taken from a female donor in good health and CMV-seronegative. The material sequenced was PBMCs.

The CDR3, as DNA: TGTGCCAGCAGTTTTTCCGGGATGAATGAAAAACTGTTTTTT. Its protein is CASSFSGMNEKLFF. The chain has TRBV28 and TRBJ1-4, with D hard to call. CDR1 MDHEN and CDR2 SYDVKM come from the germline V gene. This CDR3 region has 14 residues. Trimming removed 3 bases from V and 5 bases from J, with 10 bases in between.